These T cell receptor beta chains were read from a single sample in a study of T-cell memory formation after mild COVID-19. Each CDR3 protein gets one entry after TCRdb re-called the 5' RACE reads with MiXCR. The sample shows a few hundred thousand distinct CDR3 sequences, around 14% of them seen only once. Sequenced material: PBMCs or a T cell subset sorted from them (not recorded which). The receptors shown here come from a young man who had mild COVID-19 (a few samples of this study predate the infection). Cell type and time point are not known. CDR3s include the opening cysteine and the closing phenylalanine or tryptophan. The D gene is left open where the match is weak. Rows may omit the clone size; those that give it use once, few, many or a size class.

D	V	size	J	CDR3	DNA
TRBD2	TRBV12-3/TRBV12-4	NA	TRBJ2-1	CASSRQTSGPNNEQFF	TGTGCCAGCAGTCGACAGACTAGCGGGCCTAACAATGAGCAGTTCTTC
NA	TRBV5-1	NA	TRBJ2-1	CASSPRSSGGDNEQFF	TGCGCCAGCAGCCCCCGGTCCTCCGGAGGGGACAATGAGCAGTTCTTC
NA	TRBV5-1	NA	TRBJ2-3	CASSFPDTDTQYF	TGCGCCAGCAGCTTTCCCGACACAGATACGCAGTATTTT
TRBD2	TRBV6-2/TRBV6-3	NA	TRBJ2-2	CATSGGGPGELFF	TGTGCCACCAGTGGCGGGGGGCCCGGGGAGCTGTTTTTT
TRBD1	TRBV20-1	NA	TRBJ1-5	CSARDPTGWAQPQHF	TGCAGTGCTAGAGATCCGACAGGGTGGGCTCAGCCCCAGCATTTT
NA	TRBV20-1	NA	TRBJ1-1	CSARTLDTTNTEAFF	TGCAGTGCTAGAACCCTTGACACAACGAACACTGAAGCTTTCTTT
NA	TRBV5-6	few	TRBJ2-1	CASSLVLPGHKKFF	TGTGCCAGCAGCTTGGTATTGCCAGGGCACAAAAAGTTCTTC
TRBD2	TRBV6-2/TRBV6-3	few	TRBJ2-5	CASSYGLAGPQETQYF	TGTGCCAGCAGTTACGGACTAGCGGGGCCCCAAGAGACCCAGTACTTC
NA	TRBV20-1	few	TRBJ1-1	CSVRAANTEAFF	TGCAGTGTACGGGCGGCGAACACTGAAGCTTTCTTT
TRBD2	TRBV29-1	few	TRBJ2-7	CSVEGGRAYEQYF	TGCAGCGTTGAAGGGGGGAGGGCCTACGAGCAGTACTTC
NA	TRBV23-1	NA	TRBJ2-1	CASILLDWQFF	TGCGCCAGCATCCTTCTCGATTGGCAGTTCTTC
NA	TRBV6-5	few	TRBJ1-2	CASSPHYLAGGGGGYTF	TGTGCCAGCAGCCCGCATTACTTGGCCGGGGGCGGAGGTGGCTACACCTTC
NA	TRBV5-1	few	TRBJ1-6	CASSLAGAGFGSPLHF	TGCGCCAGCAGCTTGGCCGGGGCGGGGTTCGGGTCACCCCTCCACTTT
TRBD1	TRBV28	few	TRBJ2-5	CASGTVAFQETQYF	TGTGCCAGCGGGACAGTTGCCTTCCAAGAGACCCAGTACTTC
NA	TRBV10-1	few	TRBJ1-3	CASSESSGGNTIYF	TGCGCCAGCAGTGAATCGTCCGGTGGGAACACCATATATTTT
NA	TRBV7-2	few	TRBJ2-2	CASSLVGGAPTGELFF	TGTGCCAGCAGCTTAGTGGGGGGGGCGCCCACCGGGGAGCTGTTTTTT
NA	TRBV6-5	few	TRBJ1-3	CASRPGRRNTIYF	TGTGCCAGCAGGCCGGGAAGGCGAAACACCATATATTTT
TRBD2	TRBV7-6	few	TRBJ2-1	CASSLVGLAGDNEQFF	TGTGCCAGCAGCTTAGTCGGCCTAGCGGGGGACAATGAGCAGTTCTTC
NA	TRBV3-1	many	TRBJ1-5	CASSQASYSNQPQHF	TGTGCCAGCAGCCAAGCCAGCTATAGCAATCAGCCCCAGCATTTT
NA	TRBV4-2	many	TRBJ1-2	CASSPDSGVGYTF	TGTGCCAGCAGCCCAGATTCAGGGGTCGGCTACACCTTC
TRBD1	TRBV29-1	few	TRBJ1-3	CSAGTGHPMGNTIYF	TGCAGCGCCGGGACAGGGCATCCTATGGGAAACACCATATATTTT
NA	TRBV28	NA	TRBJ2-1	CASRRQENEQFF	TGTGCCAGCCGCCGACAGGAAAATGAGCAGTTCTTC
NA	TRBV20-1	few	TRBJ1-2	CSVRGGGYTF	TGCAGTGTCCGTGGTGGAGGCTACACCTTC
NA	TRBV6-1	few	TRBJ2-5	CASRTPETQYF	TGTGCCAGCAGGACCCCAGAGACCCAGTACTTC
NA	TRBV5-1	NA	TRBJ2-5	CASSLDPDPTETQYF	TGCGCCAGCAGCTTGGATCCCGATCCCACAGAGACCCAGTACTTC
NA	TRBV9	NA	TRBJ2-1	CASSGGGSLNNEQFF	TGTGCCAGCAGCGGGGGTGGTTCGCTAAACAATGAGCAGTTCTTC
NA	TRBV30	few	TRBJ1-2	CAWRVDENYGYTF	TGTGCCTGGAGGGTCGATGAAAACTATGGCTACACCTTC
NA	TRBV20-1	many	TRBJ2-3	CSARDRGGKTDTQYF	TGCAGTGCTAGAGACAGAGGGGGGAAGACAGATACGCAGTATTTT
NA	TRBV14	few	TRBJ1-6	CASSQATGSPLHF	TGTGCCAGCAGCCAAGCAACAGGTTCACCCCTCCACTTT
TRBD2	TRBV6-2/TRBV6-3	few	TRBJ2-2	CASETSGVTGELFF	TGTGCCAGCGAGACTAGCGGGGTTACCGGGGAGCTGTTTTTT
NA	TRBV5-1	NA	TRBJ2-3	CASSSAPSTDTQYF	TGCGCCAGCAGCTCGGCCCCAAGTACAGATACGCAGTATTTT
NA	TRBV7-9	NA	TRBJ1-2	CASSPQPTGNNGYTF	TGTGCCAGCAGCCCACAACCCACAGGCAATAATGGCTACACCTTC
NA	TRBV5-6	many	TRBJ1-1	CASSLAPGRWHTEAFF	TGTGCCAGCAGCTTGGCCCCTGGCAGGTGGCACACTGAAGCTTTCTTT
TRBD2	TRBV4-1	many	TRBJ2-7	CASSPGPAGAYYEQYF	TGCGCCAGCAGCCCTGGGCCAGCGGGGGCCTACTACGAGCAGTACTTC
TRBD1	TRBV7-2	few	TRBJ2-2	CASRQQTGSHTGELFF	TGTGCCAGCAGACAACAGACAGGGAGCCACACCGGGGAGCTGTTTTTT
NA	TRBV9	NA	TRBJ1-6	CASSVELNSPLHF	TGTGCCAGCAGCGTAGAACTCAATTCACCCCTCCACTTT
NA	TRBV13	NA	TRBJ1-2	CASSLGSNANREAF	TGTGCCAGCAGCTTAGGCTCTAACGCGAATCGGGAAGCCTTC
TRBD1	TRBV25-1	few	TRBJ1-1	CASSEGRRNFRGREAFF	TGTGCCAGCAGTGAAGGCAGACGTAATTTCAGGGGGCGCGAAGCTTTCTTT
NA	TRBV6-1	NA	TRBJ2-1	CASTSRGTASYNEQFF	TGTGCCAGCACCAGCCGGGGTACCGCCTCCTACAATGAGCAGTTCTTC
TRBD2	TRBV4-2	medium-sized	TRBJ2-1	CASSQASGGANEQFF	TGTGCCAGCAGCCAAGCTAGCGGGGGGGCCAATGAGCAGTTCTTC
TRBD1	TRBV4-2	NA	TRBJ2-5	CASSQSGTDETQYF	TGTGCCAGCAGCCAATCCGGGACAGATGAGACCCAGTACTTC
NA	TRBV4-3	few	TRBJ2-1	CASSQGRFSYNEQFF	TGCGCCAGCAGCCAAGGACGGTTCTCCTACAATGAGCAGTTCTTC